This record looks at one T cell receptor (beta chain) sequence and its context. Its antigen is not yet known. Base-call qualities are not available, and no considerably larger clone is one nucleotide away. V lost 4 bases and J lost 11 bases, and the count of bases not matched to a germline gene is 7. The CDR3 holds 14 amino acids from the cysteine to the phenylalanine. Here the CDR3 DNA is all that survives: 42 bases in frame from base 1. The method behind the library was RT-PCR. For sequencing, a NextSeq 550 was employed. TCRdb trimmed the raw reads at Q25, called clones with MiXCR and kept productive beta chains. Identical CDR3 proteins give one entry, which carries the most common genes and DNA. A total of about 160,000 distinct CDR3 sequences appear in this sample, about a third of them only once. Around half of the sample rests with the top ten. These data come from a study of patients and donors after allogeneic stem cell transplantation (TCRdb year 2020).

This TCR derives from a human donor who was either an allogeneic HSCT recipient or a stem cell or donor lymphocyte infusion donor (not recorded which). It is not recorded whose cells these are; they may come from a transplant donor. The rearranged segments are TRBV12-3 or TRBV12-4 and TRBJ1-4; TRBD1 aligns with 10 central bases. Specimen: blood, either unsorted or a sorted T cell fraction (not recorded which). In nucleotides, the sequence is TGTGCCAGCAGTTCCGGGACAGGGGTAAAGAAACTGTTTTTT. It is translated as CASSSGTGVKKLFF.